The clone carrying this T cell receptor beta chain has only one observation. The antigen remains unidentified. The data were taken from a study of TIL therapy for anti-PD-1-resistant metastatic lung cancer. On the study more broadly: Patients had a median age of almost 55 years (range roughly 38-75).

Looked up from germline, CDR1 is SQVTM and CDR2 is ANQGSEA. Between the trimmed V and J ends, which lost 6 bases and 2 bases, there was a span of 7 bases. The CDR3 loop spans 11 amino acids. The immunoSEQ assay was v3. The method was immunoSEQ multiplex PCR; TCRdb's version includes in-frame clones alone and lacks a portion of them. The table lists about 52,000 clones, 70% to 80% of them singletons. Time point noted: pre-treatment sample, taken before nivolumab and TIL therapy. Study-level points and caveats: TIL clonotype persistence in blood showed no apparent association with response. The cohort had more treatment-naive, never-smoker and oncogene-addicted patients than typical.

The V and J genes are TRBV29-1 and TRBJ1-2; D not certain. The starting material was blood, obtained at baseline. The clonotype comes from a woman between 30 and 80 years old with non-small cell lung cancer. CDR3 DNA sequence: TGCAGCGTAGTGCAGAACTATGGCTACACCTTC. It translates to CSVVQNYGYTF. The full variable domain, its missing parts supplied by reference TRBV29-1 and TRBJ1-2, is SAVISQKPSRDICQRGTSLTIQCQVDSQVTMMFWYRQQPGQSLTLIATANQGSEATYESGFVIDKFPISRPNLTFSTLTVSNMSPEDSSIYLCSVVQNYGYTFGSGTRLTVV.